A single sample gave rise to the 8 T cell receptor beta chains below, sequenced in a study of blood T cell repertoires in COVID-19. Libraries were prepared by immunoSEQ multiplex PCR; TCRdb keeps only in-frame clonotypes and omits some of them. The sample carries about 240,000 clones, 82% recorded once. What was sequenced was peripheral blood. These receptors were taken from a woman between 55 and 75 years old with active or convalescent COVID-19.

The genes are TRBV19 and TRBJ1-2, with 9 positions matching TRBD1. The CDR3 has 14 residues. J gave up 5 bases and V 6 bases, and 7 bases lay outside the gene matches. CDR1 is LNHDA, CDR2 SQIVND, per germline (reference sequence). This CDR3 is CASSLGQGGYGYTF. CDR3 nucleotide sequence: TGTGCCAGTAGCCTGGGACAGGGAGGATATGGCTACACCTTC.

The V and J genes are TRBV12-3 or TRBV12-4 and TRBJ1-6, with D possibly TRBD1 on 6 matching bases. V was cut by 7 bases and J by 9 bases, with 13 bases left in between. This CDR3 is built from 13 residues. The CDR3 DNA reads TGTGCCAGCATCGCAGGGGAGGGTTCACCCCTCCACTTT. Its translation is CASIAGEGSPLHF.

The chain carries TRBV19 and TRBJ1-5; no firm D call. Germline V gene lookup returns CDR1 LNHDA and CDR2 SQIVND (reference sequence). The CDR3 runs to 15 residues. V was clipped by 6 bases and J by 2 bases, with 14 bases between them. The DNA of the CDR3 is TGTGCCAGTAGGTTTCTGGAGGGTGGCAATCAGCCCCAGCATTTT. Its translation is CASRFLEGGNQPQHF.

V gene TRBV7-2 combines with J gene TRBJ2-1; a possible D gene is TRBD2 (5 bases). The CDR3 is made up of 11 amino acids. V shed 6 bases and J shed 10 bases, with 10 bases lying between them. Germline V gene sequence: CDR1 SGHTA, CDR2 FQGNSA. The CDR3 loop is CASRWETEQFF. The CDR3 DNA reads as TGTGCCAGCAGGTGGGAGACAGAGCAGTTCTTC. The full variable domain, in which reference TRBV7-2 and TRBJ2-1 provide the parts outside the CDR3, is GAGVSQSPSNKVTEKGKDVELRCDPISGHTALYWYRQSLGQGLEFLIYFQGNSAPDKSGLPSDRFSAERTGGSVSTLTIQRTQQEDSAVYLCASRWETEQFFGPGTRLTVL.

V gene TRBV5-4 combines with J gene TRBJ2-7; no clear D. This CDR3 is built from 15 residues. CDR1 and CDR2 from the germline V gene are SGHNT and YYREEE (reference sequence). With 1 base removed from V and 4 bases from J, the gap between germline ends came to 15 bases. The CDR3 here is CASSLLAAPNYEQYF. The CDR3 DNA follows: TGTGCCAGCAGCTTGCTCGCGGCGCCCAATTACGAGCAGTACTTC.

CDR3 protein: CASSDQGRGGANVLTF. CDR3 nucleotide sequence: TGTGCCAGCAGTGATCAGGGGCGTGGTGGGGCCAACGTCCTGACTTTC. The J gene is TRBJ2-6, the V gene TRBV6-1, with TRBD1 as a possible D gene (6 bases). Trimming took 3 bases from V and 3 from J, leaving 12 bases between them. Germline V gene sequence: CDR1 MNHNS, CDR2 SASEGT. The length of the CDR3 is 16 residues.

The chain couples TRBV7-2 to TRBJ2-7; TRBD2 matches at 11 bases. The CDR3 runs 17 residues. The J segment lost 2 bases and the V segment lost 1 base, leaving 7 bases of the junction unmatched. From germline, CDR1 is SGHTA and CDR2 FQGNSA. In DNA, the CDR3 is TGTGCCAGCAGCTTAGGGGATGCGACTAGCGGGGCCTACGAGCAGTACTTC. Amino acid sequence: CASSLGDATSGAYEQYF.

The chain combines TRBV5-1 with TRBJ1-4; 7 bases are a match to TRBD1. J was trimmed by 7 bases and V by 2 bases; bases with no gene match: 8. The CDR3 covers 15 residues. Germline V lookup: CDR1 SGHRS, CDR2 YFSETQ. As DNA, the CDR3 is TGCGCCAGCAGCTTATCAAGGGGGCCGGGTGAAAAACTGTTTTTT. This codes for CASSLSRGPGEKLFF.